This TCR beta chain comes out of a study of blood T cell repertoires in COVID-19. For the study at large: Collection of acute and convalescent COVID-19 samples took place in the United States, Italy and Spain. T cells, B-cell-depleted T cells, or PBMCs provided the cDNA or gDNA that served as material.

The CDR3 has 15 amino acids. Losses at the gene ends were 3 bases for V and 3 bases for J; bases not matched to a gene: 6. The germline V gene has CDR1 SGHRS and CDR2 YFSETQ. This clone was detected only once. Authors' data handling: Using reference gene primer amplification, nucleated cell counts were estimated. Measured with immunoSEQ multiplex PCR; TCRdb has only the in-frame clones, and not every one. That table gives V, J and clone size, and the DNA gave D and trimming. Of approximately 220,000 clones in the sample, around 80% were seen once. Sequencing used peripheral blood. This chain links TRBV5-1 with TRBJ2-7; 10 nucleotides agree with TRBD1. The clonotype was recovered from an elderly woman with acute or convalescent COVID-19. The CDR3 spells CASSSTGQGFYEQYF. CDR3 bases: TGCGCCAGCAGCTCGACGGGACAGGGGTTCTACGAGCAGTACTTC.